These 32 T cell receptor beta chains were sequenced from one sample in a study of long-term antiretroviral therapy in people with HIV. Runs used v3.0 of the immunoSEQ assay and were done at survey level. Only in-frame clones appear in the TCRdb table, and some are missing; sequencing was by immunoSEQ multiplex PCR. The table has roughly 15,000 clones, roughly 94% seen once; the top ten hold 3.5% to 5.5%. The material was unsorted PBMCs, obtained just under 6.5 years after starting antiretroviral therapy. The receptors shown here come from a woman in her 50s with HIV.

Only one count was recorded for this clone. The chain joins TRBV29-1 to TRBJ2-1; 8 nucleotides agree with TRBD2. This CDR3 comprises 14 residues. V lost 7 bases to trimming and J lost 3 bases; unmatched junction nucleotides: 8. CDR1 and CDR2 (germline): SQVTM, ANQGSEA. The CDR3 region has the DNA TGCAGCGCCCAACTAAGCGGGAGCTACAATGAGCAGTTCTTC. This translates into CSAQLSGSYNEQFF.

The chain is built from TRBV28 and TRBJ2-5; 8 positions agree with TRBD2. The V gene's germline CDR1 is MDHEN and CDR2 SYDVKM. V lost 6 bases, J lost 6 bases, and 12 bases stayed unmatched. The CDR3 covers 15 residues. The CDR3 region is CASSSGAGGGKTQYF. CDR3 sequence (DNA): TGTGCCAGCAGCTCCGGGGCGGGAGGTGGAAAGACCCAGTACTTC.

This chain connects TRBV19 to TRBJ2-3; TRBD2 aligns across 14 bases. The trim removed 10 bases at V and 3 bases at J, leaving 9 bases unmatched. CDR3 size: 16 residues. Germline V CDR1 and CDR2: LNHDA, SQIVND (reference sequence). CDR3 sequence: CATSGLAGVLTDTQYF. The CDR3 nucleotides are TGTGCCACCTCGGGACTAGCGGGAGTTCTTACAGATACGCAGTATTTT.

The chain employs TRBV4-2 and TRBJ2-7, with D perhaps matching TRBD1 or TRBD2 (5 bases each). V shed 6 bases and J shed 5 bases, with 14 bases lying between them. There are 13 residues in the CDR3. Germline V gene lookup returns CDR1 LGHNA and CDR2 YNFKEQ. For the CDR3, the DNA is TGTGCCAGCAGTCGGGGCGAGTCGAACGAGCAGTACTTC. Translating gives CASSRGESNEQYF.

The chain carries TRBV19 and TRBJ2-5; TRBD1 aligns across 9 bases. V was clipped by 0 bases and J by 0 bases; unmatched bases: 5. CDR1 and CDR2 from the germline V gene are LNHDA and SQIVND (reference sequence). The CDR3 spans 17 residues. CDR3: CASSIDAGQGDQETQYF. In DNA, the CDR3 is TGTGCCAGTAGTATAGATGCGGGACAGGGAGACCAAGAGACCCAGTACTTC.

The rearrangement uses TRBV6-6 and TRBJ1-3; no clear D gene. Germline CDR1 is MNHNY and CDR2 is SVGAGI (reference sequence). This CDR3 contains 12 residues. Trimming left V 6 bases short and J 0 bases short, with 3 bases between. DNA of the CDR3: TGTGCCAGCAGGGGCTCTGGAAACACCATATATTTT. It translates to CASRGSGNTIYF.

The V call is TRBV6-5, the J call TRBJ2-7; perhaps TRBD2 as D (5 bases). The germline V gene encodes CDR1 MNHEY and CDR2 SVGAGI. The CDR3 sequence is 14 residues long. V lost 6 bases to trimming and J lost 4 bases, with 16 bases between them. CDR3 nucleotide sequence: TGTGCCAGCAGGACAAGCGGCAGGTCATACGAGCAGTACTTC. This encodes CASRTSGRSYEQYF.

The V and J genes are TRBV28 and TRBJ2-2; TRBD1 matches 8 bases. Trimming removed 6 bases from V and 2 bases from J; junction bases left unmatched: 8. The CDR3 spans 16 residues. The germline V gene encodes CDR1 MDHEN and CDR2 SYDVKM. The CDR3 loop reads CASSPTGGENTGELFF. The CDR3 DNA reads as TGTGCCAGCAGCCCCACAGGGGGTGAAAACACCGGGGAGCTGTTTTTT.

V gene TRBV13 combines with J gene TRBJ2-7, with 7 bases identical to TRBD2. This CDR3 contains 15 residues. Germline trimming cut 2 bases from V and 4 bases from J; bases unmatched to any gene: 8. Germline V CDR1 and CDR2: PRHDT, FYEKMQ (reference sequence). DNA of the CDR3: TGTGCCAGCAGCTTATGGGGGGGGAACTCATACGAGCAGTACTTC. Translated: CASSLWGGNSYEQYF.

V gene TRBV5-1 combines with J gene TRBJ2-1; TRBD2 agrees at 12 bases. Germline assignment: CDR1 SGHRS and CDR2 YFSETQ. CDR3 length: 17 amino acids. Trimming cost V 0 bases and J 7 bases; bases outside gene matches: 8. The CDR3 DNA sequence: TGCGCCAGCAGCTTGGATGGGCTAGCGGGAGGGGGAAATGAGCAGTTCTTC. Translated: CASSLDGLAGGGNEQFF. The full variable domain, rest sourced from reference TRBV5-1 and TRBJ2-1, is KAGVTQTPRYLIKTRGQQVTLSCSPISGHRSVSWYQQTPGQGLQFLFEYFSETQRNKGNFPGRFSGRQFSNSRSEMNVSTLELGDSALYLCASSLDGLAGGGNEQFFGPGTRLTVL.

The genes are TRBV19 and TRBJ1-2; perhaps TRBD1 as D (6 bases). The CDR3 is 16 residues long. Germline V gene lookup returns CDR1 LNHDA and CDR2 SQIVND (reference sequence). V shed 2 bases and J shed 4 bases, with 17 bases lying between them. This CDR3 is CASSISQGSASYGYTF. The CDR3 DNA reads TGTGCCAGTAGTATAAGCCAGGGGTCCGCCTCCTATGGCTACACCTTC.

The J gene is TRBJ2-7, the V gene TRBV7-6, with 8 nucleotides matching TRBD2. The germline V gene has CDR1 SGHVS and CDR2 FNYEAQ. The junction had 6 bases not matched to a gene; V was cut back by 4 bases and J by 7 bases. CDR3 length: 13 residues. CDR3 residues: CASSSQAGGEQYF. The CDR3 coding sequence is TGTGCCAGCAGCTCCCAGGCGGGAGGTGAGCAGTACTTC.

This clone has a single count. This chain joins TRBV11-3 and TRBJ2-1, with 9 bases that match TRBD2. The CDR3 runs 16 residues. V gave up 1 base and J gave up 2 bases; unmatched junction bases: 3. Germline values: CDR1 SGHNT, CDR2 YENEEA. The CDR3 DNA sequence: TGTGCCAGCAGCTTAGGAGCGGGAGGAACCTACAATGAGCAGTTCTTC. The encoded protein is CASSLGAGGTYNEQFF.

The CDR3 loop reads CASSEAENTEAFF. The CDR3 DNA is TGTGCCAGCAGTGAAGCCGAGAACACTGAAGCTTTCTTT. The genes are TRBV6-1 and TRBJ1-1; D is undetermined. The CDR3 has 13 amino acids. The germline V gene has CDR1 MNHNS and CDR2 SASEGT. Deletions cut 0 bases from V and 1 base from J, with 3 bases between.

The rearrangement joins TRBV5-4 to TRBJ2-1; no reliable D call. The CDR3 length is 15 residues. Germline-derived CDR1 and CDR2 are SGHNT and YYREEE (reference sequence). V was trimmed by 0 bases and J by 3 bases, leaving 10 bases between them. The CDR3 reads CASSLDYPFYNEQFF. DNA of the CDR3: TGTGCCAGCAGCTTGGACTATCCATTCTACAATGAGCAGTTCTTC.

V gene TRBV11-2 combines with J gene TRBJ1-1; 7 bases fit TRBD1. This CDR3 contains 13 residues. Germline loops: CDR1 SGHAT, CDR2 FQNNGV. The V and J ends lost 1 base and 8 bases, in that order; junction bases with no gene match: 4. This CDR3 is CASSLATGREAFF. The CDR3 DNA follows: TGTGCCAGCAGCTTAGCGACAGGGAGGGAAGCTTTCTTT.

J is TRBJ2-3 and V is TRBV6-5; D is uncertain. Per germline, CDR1 MNHEY and CDR2 SVGAGI. V dropped 0 bases and J dropped 2 bases, with 9 bases sitting between them. This CDR3 spans 15 amino acids. The CDR3 spells CASSYSNEFTDTQYF. The CDR3 DNA follows: TGTGCCAGCAGTTACTCGAATGAGTTCACAGATACGCAGTATTTT.

V and J are TRBV15 and TRBJ1-5; 7 nucleotides line up with TRBD1. Trimming removed 0 bases from V and 6 bases from J; junction bases left unmatched: 11. Germline V gene data show CDR1 as LNHNV and CDR2 as YYDKDF (reference sequence). CDR3 length equals 17 residues. The CDR3 loop reads CATSRDKGAGNSQPQHF. The CDR3 bases are TGTGCCACCAGCAGAGATAAGGGGGCTGGGAATAGTCAGCCCCAGCATTTT.

This clone was observed a single time. The genes are TRBV4-1 and TRBJ2-7; 13 nucleotides line up with TRBD2. CDR3 size: 17 residues. Germline CDR1 MGHRA, CDR2 YSYEKL. J gave up 4 bases and V 9 bases, and 15 bases lay outside the gene matches. CDR3 in DNA: TGCGCCAGTGCTAGACTAGCGGGAGGATACGAAGAGTACGAGCAGTACTTC. Amino acids: CASARLAGGYEEYEQYF.

The CDR3 region is CAISESGVGKTDTQYF. The CDR3, as DNA: TGTGCCATCAGTGAGTCTGGGGTGGGGAAGACAGATACGCAGTATTTT. V is TRBV10-3 and J is TRBJ2-3, with D hard to call. The V gene lost 0 bases and the J gene lost 3 bases, with 13 bases spanning the gap. The germline V gene has CDR1 ENHRY and CDR2 SYGVKD. CDR3 size: 16 residues.

V and J are TRBV19 and TRBJ1-1, with a weak D call TRBD1 (6 bases). V was trimmed by 5 bases and J by 4 bases, leaving 8 bases between them. CDR3 length: 12 residues. In germline, CDR1 is LNHDA, CDR2 SQIVND (reference sequence). The CDR3 DNA is TGTGCCAGTAGTCAGGGGTTCACTGAAGCTTTCTTT. Protein sequence: CASSQGFTEAFF.

The chain uses TRBV7-2 and TRBJ1-5, with D possibly being TRBD1 (5 bases). The V gene's germline CDR1 is SGHTA and CDR2 FQGNSA. Trimming took 2 bases from V and 6 from J, leaving 8 bases between them. The CDR3 consists of 13 residues. The CDR3 bases are TGTGCCAGCAGCTTAACCCAGGGTCAGCCCCAGCATTTT. Protein: CASSLTQGQPQHF.

The V gene is TRBV7-2, the J gene TRBJ2-1; D not resolved. This CDR3 spans 12 amino acids. In germline, CDR1 is SGHTA, CDR2 FQGNSA. V dropped 2 bases and J dropped 6 bases, with 5 bases sitting between them. The CDR3 DNA sequence: TGTGCCAGCAGCTTAAGGGCCAATGAGCAGTTCTTC. It codes for CASSLRANEQFF.

The chain combines TRBV29-1 with TRBJ2-7; a weak D match, TRBD2 (5 bases). This CDR3 contains 14 residues. In germline, CDR1 is SQVTM, CDR2 ANQGSEA. Deletions cut 0 bases from V and 2 bases from J, with 11 bases between. The CDR3 nucleotides read TGCAGCGTTGAAGATCACAGCGGAGCCTACGAGCAGTACTTC. Protein sequence: CSVEDHSGAYEQYF.

The rearrangement links TRBV5-5 to TRBJ2-7, with a possible D match to TRBD2 (5 bases). Germline V lookup: CDR1 SGHKS, CDR2 YYEKEE (reference sequence). V dropped 0 bases and J dropped 5 bases, with 6 bases sitting between them. The CDR3 totals 12 residues. The CDR3 is CASSLERDEQYF. CDR3 coding DNA: TGTGCCAGCAGCTTGGAGAGGGACGAGCAGTACTTC.

The chain uses TRBV12-5 and TRBJ2-1; D is unresolved. The V and J ends lost 4 bases and 1 base respectively, with 11 bases between them. The germline V gene has CDR1 LGHNT and CDR2 FRNRAP. The CDR3 is 15 residues long. In DNA form, the CDR3 reads TGTGCTAGTGGTTCGGACCCTTTGTCCTACAATGAGCAGTTCTTC. Amino acids: CASGSDPLSYNEQFF.

The V call is TRBV28, the J call TRBJ2-1; 9 bases align to TRBD2. V was pared by 4 bases and J by 4 bases, with 17 bases of the junction left unmatched. The CDR3 spans 19 residues. The germline V gene encodes CDR1 MDHEN and CDR2 SYDVKM. The CDR3 DNA is TGTGCCAGCAGTTGGCTTAGCGGGAGTAGGGGAAACCATTACAATGAGCAGTTCTTC. This gives the protein CASSWLSGSRGNHYNEQFF.

This chain connects TRBV6-6 to TRBJ1-1, with 7 bases aligning to TRBD1. The length of the CDR3 is 15 residues. J was trimmed by 7 bases and V by 6 bases; bases with no gene match: 14. Per germline, CDR1 MNHNY and CDR2 SVGAGI (reference sequence). CDR3: CASRTQGDRTLEAFF. The CDR3 DNA reads as TGTGCCAGCAGAACCCAGGGGGACCGAACTCTTGAAGCTTTCTTT.

V and J are TRBV7-9 and TRBJ1-2; 7 positions match TRBD1. J was trimmed by 12 bases and V by 8 bases; bases with no gene match: 15. This CDR3 contains 13 residues. Germline CDR1 and CDR2: SEHNR and FQNEAQ (reference sequence). The CDR3 region has the DNA TGTGCCAGCTGGCCACTCGGGACAGCCGGAGACACCTTC. This translates into CASWPLGTAGDTF.

V usage is TRBV7-8 and J usage is TRBJ2-7, with D unclear. Trimming removed 1 base from V and 0 bases from J, with 13 bases in between. Germline assignment: CDR1 SGHVS and CDR2 FQNEAQ. CDR3 length: 16 amino acids. For the CDR3, the DNA is TGTGCCAGCAGCTTAGGATCGGGCTCCAGCTCCTACGAGCAGTACTTC. Its protein is CASSLGSGSSSYEQYF.

On this clone: A read error may produce the germline difference seen at one junction end. This chain links TRBV7-7 with TRBJ2-3, with 12 nucleotides matching TRBD2. The CDR3 has 16 residues. Germline V CDR1 and CDR2: SSHAT, FNYEAQ (reference sequence). In DNA, the CDR3 is TGTGCTAGCAGCCTGATGACTAGCGGGAGTGGGAGTCCGCAGTATTTT. It encodes CASSLMTSGSGSPQYF.

This clone appeared a single time. The chain links TRBV9 to TRBJ1-4; D is unresolved. The V and J ends lost 4 bases and 5 bases respectively, with 6 bases between them. The CDR3 is 12 amino acids. CDR1 SGDLS and CDR2 YYNGEE come from the germline V gene. The chain's CDR3 is CASSPPNEKLFF. CDR3 sequence (DNA): TGTGCCAGCAGCCCCCCCAATGAAAAACTGTTTTTT.